Listed below are T cell receptor beta chains from one sample, sequenced in a study of T cells after yellow fever vaccination. Each CDR3 protein is one row after TCRdb ran MiXCR on the 5' RACE reads. Among some 73,000 distinct CDR3 sequences listed, over 7.5% were seen once. The sample was CD8+ T cells sorted from PBMCs, taken on the day of the yellow fever booster vaccination. These TCRs come from a man between 25 and 39 years old who received the YFV17D yellow fever vaccine. CDR3s include the opening cysteine and the closing phenylalanine or tryptophan. The D gene is left open where the match is weak. Clone size is shown for a subset of rows, as once, few, many or a class of expanded clone.

D gene	V gene	J gene	clone size	CDR3 protein	CDR3 DNA
TRBD1	TRBV12-3/TRBV12-4	TRBJ2-7	-	CASTTGQGFYEQYF	TGTGCCAGCACCACGGGACAGGGCTTCTACGAGCAGTACTTC
-	TRBV29-1	TRBJ1-1	many	CSVVYANTEAFF	TGCAGCGTTGTCTACGCGAACACTGAAGCTTTCTTT
TRBD1	TRBV5-1	TRBJ2-7	few	CASSSMTGNEQYF	TGCGCCAGCAGCTCCATGACAGGGAACGAGCAGTACTTC
TRBD2	TRBV29-1	TRBJ2-3	-	CSGVPGLAGDTQYF	TGCAGCGGTGTCCCGGGACTAGCGGGAGATACGCAGTATTTT
-	TRBV5-1	TRBJ2-1	-	CASSLVSGGMRQFF	TGCGCCAGCAGCTTGGTGTCCGGGGGAATGAGGCAGTTCTTC
-	TRBV6-5	TRBJ1-6	many	CASSYASSSYNSPLHF	TGTGCCAGCAGTTACGCCAGTAGCTCCTATAATTCACCCCTCCACTTT
-	TRBV4-3	TRBJ2-6	-	CASSQEIGGANVLTF	TGCGCCAGCAGCCAAGAAATTGGGGGGGCCAACGTCCTGACTTTC
-	TRBV6-2/TRBV6-3	TRBJ2-7	many	CASSSGLGLDYEQYF	TGTGCCAGCAGTTCGGGACTTGGTCTCGATTACGAGCAGTACTTC
-	TRBV12-3/TRBV12-4	TRBJ2-7	few	CASSLEREQYF	TGTGCCAGCAGTTTGGAGAGAGAGCAGTACTTC
TRBD2	TRBV29-1	TRBJ2-7	-	CSVEVGLAGLEQYF	TGCAGCGTTGAAGTAGGGCTAGCGGGTCTCGAGCAGTACTTC
TRBD2	TRBV6-5	TRBJ2-3	many	CASSSGLAGSLDTQYF	TGTGCCAGCAGTTCGGGACTAGCGGGATCATTAGATACGCAGTATTTT
TRBD2	TRBV19	TRBJ2-1	-	CASSPPGTSRYNSYNEQFF	TGTGCCAGTAGTCCGCCCGGGACTAGCAGATATAACTCCTACAATGAGCAGTTCTTC
-	TRBV12-3/TRBV12-4	TRBJ2-4	-	CASRSSGRAKNIQYF	TGTGCCAGCAGGTCAAGCGGTAGGGCCAAAAACATTCAGTACTTC
-	TRBV6-6	TRBJ2-7	few	CATRSGSPYEQYF	TGTGCCACCAGGAGCGGATCGCCCTACGAGCAGTACTTC
-	TRBV28	TRBJ2-7	-	CASSSSGGPYEQYF	TGTGCCAGCAGTTCGAGTGGCGGCCCCTACGAGCAGTACTTC
TRBD1	TRBV12-3/TRBV12-4	TRBJ2-7	few	CASSPLPGQEPSEQYF	TGTGCCAGCAGTCCCCTCCCAGGACAGGAGCCTTCCGAGCAGTACTTC
-	TRBV27	TRBJ2-1	many	CASSFLSGEQFF	TGTGCCAGCAGTTTCTTGAGCGGCGAGCAGTTCTTC
TRBD1	TRBV4-1	TRBJ1-4	few	CASSRIQGADEKLFF	TGCGCCAGCAGCCGCATCCAGGGGGCGGATGAAAAACTGTTTTTT
-	TRBV28	TRBJ2-3	many	CASSPGRVTRSDTQYF	TGTGCCAGCAGTCCGGGGCGGGTCACCCGTTCGGATACGCAGTATTTT
-	TRBV20-1	TRBJ2-7	many	CSARLRADYRSYEQYF	TGCAGTGCTAGACTCAGGGCAGACTATCGGTCCTACGAGCAGTACTTC
-	TRBV11-2	TRBJ2-2	many	CASSSYTGELFF	TGTGCCAGCAGCTCTTACACCGGGGAGCTGTTTTTT
-	TRBV4-3	TRBJ2-3	few	CASSQDLNPRQTDTQYF	TGCGCCAGCAGCCAAGATCTGAACCCCCGTCAAACAGATACGCAGTATTTT
-	TRBV25-1	TRBJ2-7	-	CASRGPLSGPYEQYF	TGTGCCAGCAGAGGCCCCCTTAGCGGACCCTACGAGCAGTACTTC
-	TRBV19	TRBJ2-1	many	CASSMSDPGFNEQFF	TGTGCCAGTAGTATGTCGGATCCTGGCTTCAATGAGCAGTTCTTC
-	TRBV11-3	TRBJ2-1	few	CASSYGSNEQFF	TGTGCCAGCAGCTACGGGAGCAATGAGCAGTTCTTC
-	TRBV29-1	TRBJ1-1	few	CSGGPEAFF	TGCAGCGGTGGTCCTGAAGCTTTCTTT
-	TRBV12-3/TRBV12-4	TRBJ2-1	few	CASSLNWGTHNEQFF	TGTGCCAGCAGTTTAAACTGGGGGACCCACAATGAGCAGTTCTTC
-	TRBV20-1	TRBJ1-4	few	CSAGGREGEKLFF	TGCAGTGCTGGGGGCAGGGAGGGCGAAAAACTGTTTTTT
-	TRBV4-3	TRBJ2-3	-	CARGLPTDTQYF	TGCGCCAGAGGGCTCCCCACAGATACGCAGTATTTT
TRBD2	TRBV7-2	TRBJ2-3	-	CASTHRLAESTDTQYF	TGTGCCAGCACCCATCGTCTAGCGGAAAGCACAGATACGCAGTATTTT
-	TRBV19	TRBJ2-1	few	CASSSPSGRQFF	TGTGCCAGTAGCTCCCCTAGTGGCCGGCAGTTCTTC
-	TRBV29-1	TRBJ2-2	few	CSVEWRDYTGELFF	TGCAGCGTTGAATGGAGGGACTACACCGGGGAGCTGTTTTTT
-	TRBV5-6	TRBJ2-7	few	CASSSGPPGEQYF	TGTGCCAGCAGCTCGGGACCTCCCGGCGAGCAGTACTTC
TRBD2	TRBV20-1	TRBJ2-5	-	CSAGGLAGQETQYF	TGCAGTGCTGGTGGACTAGCGGGCCAAGAGACCCAGTACTTC
TRBD1	TRBV7-2	TRBJ1-4	many	CASSLGTATNEKLFF	TGTGCCAGCAGCCTAGGGACAGCAACTAATGAAAAACTGTTTTTT
-	TRBV29-1	TRBJ2-7	many	CSVVVSEQYF	TGCAGCGTTGTAGTAAGCGAGCAGTACTTC
-	TRBV2	TRBJ2-2	many	CASLSTGELFF	TGTGCCAGCCTGAGCACCGGGGAGCTGTTTTTT
-	TRBV11-2	TRBJ2-1	few	CASSLVVGGWEQFF	TGTGCCAGCAGCTTAGTGGTCGGGGGTTGGGAGCAGTTCTTC
TRBD2	TRBV5-1	TRBJ2-5	-	CASSLAGTSGSVEETQYF	TGCGCCAGCAGCTTGGCTGGGACTAGCGGGAGTGTCGAAGAGACCCAGTACTTC
-	TRBV4-3	TRBJ2-2	few	CASNNGAVGTGELFF	TGCGCCAGCAACAATGGAGCTGTGGGCACCGGGGAGCTGTTTTTT
-	TRBV6-5	TRBJ1-2	-	CASGGGAHGYTF	TGTGCCAGCGGGGGGGGCGCCCATGGCTACACCTTC
-	TRBV7-8	TRBJ2-7	many	CASSLDGTTYEQYF	TGTGCCAGCAGCTTAGACGGGACCACCTACGAGCAGTACTTC
-	TRBV5-1	TRBJ2-1	few	CASSLRGPGEDYNEQFF	TGCGCCAGCAGCTTGAGAGGACCCGGGGAGGACTACAATGAGCAGTTCTTC
-	TRBV14	TRBJ2-5	few	CASSQDQGQNQYF	TGTGCCAGCAGCCAAGATCAAGGGCAGAACCAGTACTTC
TRBD2	TRBV5-1	TRBJ2-3	-	CASSLELAGGVTDTQYF	TGCGCCAGCAGCTTGGAACTAGCGGGAGGGGTGACAGATACGCAGTATTTT
-	TRBV5-5	TRBJ2-5	-	CASSLEGTSGETQYF	TGTGCCAGCAGCTTGGAGGGAACCTCCGGGGAGACCCAGTACTTC
-	TRBV27	TRBJ2-5	-	CASTSGGQETQYF	TGTGCCAGCACCTCTGGCGGACAAGAGACCCAGTACTTC
-	TRBV5-1	TRBJ2-7	many	CASWDNPYEQYF	TGCGCCAGCTGGGACAACCCCTACGAGCAGTACTTC
-	TRBV12-3/TRBV12-4	TRBJ2-2	many	CASSLALGSGELFF	TGTGCCAGCAGTTTAGCGCTTGGGTCCGGGGAGCTGTTTTTT
TRBD2	TRBV10-1	TRBJ2-1	-	CASSRTSYTYNEQFF	TGCGCCAGCAGTCGGACTAGCTATACCTACAATGAGCAGTTCTTC
-	TRBV12-3/TRBV12-4	TRBJ2-2	many	CASSYGTLNTGELFF	TGTGCCAGCAGTTACGGGACTCTGAACACCGGGGAGCTGTTTTTT
-	TRBV20-1	TRBJ2-7	-	CSAAGTLSTYEQYF	TGCAGTGCGGCCGGGACTCTAAGCACCTACGAGCAGTACTTC
-	TRBV4-3	TRBJ2-7	many	CASSPAPRGSYEQYF	TGCGCCAGCAGCCCAGCACCTCGGGGCTCCTACGAGCAGTACTTC
-	TRBV29-1	TRBJ2-5	many	CSATPAYQETQYF	TGCAGCGCGACGCCAGCGTACCAAGAGACCCAGTACTTC
TRBD2	TRBV5-4	TRBJ2-7	-	CASSVSGSGYEQYF	TGTGCCAGCAGCGTGAGCGGGAGCGGCTACGAGCAGTACTTC
TRBD2	TRBV7-8	TRBJ2-7	-	CASSARLAASSYEQYF	TGTGCCAGCAGCGCCCGACTAGCTGCGAGCTCCTACGAGCAGTACTTC
-	TRBV5-1	TRBJ2-7	many	CASSLAESGVEQYF	TGCGCCAGCAGCTTGGCCGAGTCCGGGGTCGAGCAGTACTTC
-	TRBV5-1	TRBJ2-7	-	CASSFTGSPYEQYF	TGCGCCAGCAGCTTCACAGGGAGCCCCTACGAGCAGTACTTC